The sequence of this T cell receptor beta chain was determined in a study of cytomegalovirus exposure and HLA in healthy donors. About the study: Approximately 190 million T cells yielded more than 95 million unique TCR beta sequences, as an earlier analysis found. Whole-study results and caveats: V- and J-gene trimming of TCR beta was linked (in a later analysis) to a missense DCLRE1C variant. A later analysis associated some 16,000 TCR beta sequences with HLA alleles at a 0.05 false discovery rate.

13 Jbeta primers and 60 Vbeta primers were used for the PCR. The protocol was immunoSEQ multiplex PCR, while the TCRdb copy is restricted to in-frame clones and leaves out a portion. The data contain about 130,000 clones, approximately 80% of them singletons. Deletions cut 3 bases from V and 4 bases from J, with 14 bases between. Germline V gene lookup returns CDR1 SNHLY and CDR2 FYNNEI. The CDR3 covers 15 residues. The count of this clone is one. What it binds is unknown. The TCR sequence derives from a man aged 30-40 years in good health and CMV-seronegative. Sequenced sample: PBMCs. V usage is TRBV2 and J usage is TRBJ2-3; D unresolved. The DNA for the CDR3 is TGTGCCAGCAGTGACGCTACGCCGTCCCCAGATACGCAGTATTTT. It encodes CASSDATPSPDTQYF.